This T cell receptor (beta chain) was profiled in a study of Graves' ophthalmopathy and Graves' hyperthyroidism. As for the study in general: At the time of initial diagnosis and before any treatment, peripheral blood was collected. Study-wide findings and caveats: Detected in blood as well were most expanded thyroid clonotypes with frequency above 0.001.

Researchers took RNA transcripts and amplified TCR beta CDR3 regions from them. The library came from an HTBI-primed first-round RT-PCR and a second-round multiplex PCR. MiXCR, applied by TCRdb to the multiplex PCR reads, yields one record per CDR3 protein. Among 230,000 or so distinct CDR3 sequences listed, roughly 50% were seen once. CDR1 is DFQATT and CDR2 is SNEGSKA in the germline V gene (reference sequence). V was shortened by 6 bases and J by 8 bases, with 25 bases between the two germline ends. This CDR3 spans 15 amino acids. Other autoimmune disease, uncontrolled infection, pregnancy and lactation led to exclusion. Diagnosis used clinical symptoms, serum thyroxine, TRAb, thyroid ultrasound and orbital computed tomography. This clonotype appeared a few times. What it recognizes is unknown.

Sequencing was done on a sample of peripheral blood. This TCR came from an adult man with Graves' ophthalmopathy. This sequence joins TRBV20-1 and TRBJ1-2, with a possible D match to TRBD1 (5 bases). In nucleotides, the CDR3 is TGCAGTGCGAAGGATTATACCGGGACCCTTGGAGGCTACACCTTC. Amino acid sequence: CSAKDYTGTLGGYTF.